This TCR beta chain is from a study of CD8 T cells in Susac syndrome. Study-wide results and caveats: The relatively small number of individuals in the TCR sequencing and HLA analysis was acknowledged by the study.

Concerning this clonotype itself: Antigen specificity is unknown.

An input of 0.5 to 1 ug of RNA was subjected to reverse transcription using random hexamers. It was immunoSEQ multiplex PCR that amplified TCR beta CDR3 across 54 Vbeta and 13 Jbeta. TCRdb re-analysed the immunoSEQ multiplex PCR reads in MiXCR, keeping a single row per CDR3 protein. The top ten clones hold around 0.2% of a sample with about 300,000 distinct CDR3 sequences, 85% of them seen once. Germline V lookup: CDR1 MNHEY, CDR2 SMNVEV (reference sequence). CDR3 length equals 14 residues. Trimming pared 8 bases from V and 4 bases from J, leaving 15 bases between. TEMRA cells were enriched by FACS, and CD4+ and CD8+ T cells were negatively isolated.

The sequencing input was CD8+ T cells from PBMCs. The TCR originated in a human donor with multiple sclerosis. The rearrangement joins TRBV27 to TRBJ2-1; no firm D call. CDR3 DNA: TGTGCCAGCCGTGAAGGTCAGGTTTACAATGAGCAGTTCTTC. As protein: CASREGQVYNEQFF.